This TCR beta chain is drawn from a study of blood T cell repertoires in COVID-19. Recruitment covered about 25 US areas and drew participants whose ages spanned roughly 18 to 95 years. Unmatched junction bases numbered 8, after V lost 9 bases and J lost 3 bases. Germline values: CDR1 WNHNN, CDR2 SYGVQD (reference sequence). The CDR3 loop spans 13 amino acids. Authors' data handling: Reference gene primers were amplified, and this amplification served to estimate nucleated cell counts. Profiling relied on immunoSEQ multiplex PCR, and the TCRdb table lists in-frame clones only, not all of them. D and trimming were read from the DNA, whereas the V and J calls and clone size are those reported in that table. Of 200,000 to 250,000 clones in the sample, more than 80% were seen once.

Material: PBMCs or T cells enriched from blood (not recorded which). The V gene is TRBV10-1, the J gene TRBJ2-7; TRBD1 matches 7 bases. This TCR was recovered from a man in his fifties or sixties who had recovered from COVID-19. CDR3 in amino acids: CARGQVPYYEQYF. The DNA of the CDR3 is TGCGCCAGAGGACAGGTCCCCTACTACGAGCAGTACTTC.